This TCR beta chain was captured in a study of T-cell reconstitution after alpha-beta-depleted transplantation in children (TCRdb year 2016). In terms of the full investigation: Using TCR repertoire profiling, the study quantitatively followed how T-cell immune reconstitution unfolded in children after TCRalphabeta/CD19-depleted allogeneic hematopoietic cell transplantation.

Libraries were made using PCR. The data were produced on an Illumina HiSeq 2500. Molecular barcoding was employed in the preparation of TCR libraries, with unique molecular identifiers being used to normalize TCRbeta repertoire quantification. Using fastp at Q25 and MiXCR, TCRdb reprocessed the public reads and kept productive beta chains. Each entry merges the rows of one CDR3 protein and shows their most common DNA and genes. The sample contains some 500,000 distinct CDR3 sequences, approximately 20% of them found a single time. 3% to 4% of the sample is held by the ten biggest clonotypes. Points on this clonotype: No antigen is known for it. The junction and the germline gene differ at one end; a read error may be behind it.

Including the terminal cysteine and phenylalanine, the CDR3 comprises 15 residues. CDR3 DNA is the only sequence kept; it has 45 bases, read in frame from the first base. CDR1 is given as SGHRS and CDR2 as YFSETQ, both from the germline V gene. This chain is built from TRBV5-1 and TRBJ2-5, with 10 middle bases fitting TRBD1. Sample: PBMCs from the stem cell graft donor, taken from the stem cell graft. This sequence originates from a human donor who donated a stem cell graft to a child with acute lymphoblastic leukemia. The CDR3: CASSRTGGIQQTQYF. The bases are TGCGCCAGCAGCCGGACAGGGGGAATCCAACAGACCCAGTACTTC.